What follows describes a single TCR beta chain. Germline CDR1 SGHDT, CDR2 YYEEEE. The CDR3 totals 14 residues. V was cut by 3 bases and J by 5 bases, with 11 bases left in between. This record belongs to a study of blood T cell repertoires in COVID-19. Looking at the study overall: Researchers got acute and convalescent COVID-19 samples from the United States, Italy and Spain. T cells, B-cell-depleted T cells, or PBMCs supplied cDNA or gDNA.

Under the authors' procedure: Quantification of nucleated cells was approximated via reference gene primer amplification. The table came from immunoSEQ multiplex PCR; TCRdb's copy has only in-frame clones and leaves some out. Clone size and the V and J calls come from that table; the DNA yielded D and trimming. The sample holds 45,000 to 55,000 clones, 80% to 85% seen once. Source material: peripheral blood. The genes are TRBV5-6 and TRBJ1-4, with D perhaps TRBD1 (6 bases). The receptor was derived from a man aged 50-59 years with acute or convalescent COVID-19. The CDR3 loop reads CASSSLTGNEKLFF. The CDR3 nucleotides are TGTGCCAGCAGCTCGTTGACAGGAAATGAAAAACTGTTTTTT.